Listed here is a single T cell receptor (beta chain). The antigen is unknown. The data stem from a study of long-term antiretroviral therapy in people with HIV. Study-level information: The earliest samples predate the 2015 immediate-ART recommendation by about a decade. Findings and limits, study-wide: Diversity rose after ART but stayed below transplant donor controls.

CDR1 SGHDT and CDR2 YYEEEE come from the germline V gene. The length of the CDR3 is 14 residues. The V and J ends lost 5 bases and 2 bases respectively, with 12 bases between them. An immunoSEQ assay, version v3.0, was performed at survey level. Sequencing targeted 40,000-50,000 T-cell genomes per sample. Clones were read by immunoSEQ multiplex PCR, and TCRdb kept only the in-frame ones, dropping some. The sample consists of 25,000 to 30,000 clones, 65% to 85% of them appearing once. The sequencing here drew on unsorted PBMCs, taken 3 years after starting antiretroviral therapy. The receptor was isolated from a man between 35 and 55 years old with HIV. The chain is built from TRBV5-6 and TRBJ2-3; TRBD1 or TRBD2 may be the D gene (5 bases each). The CDR3 sequence is CASSFGGSTDTQYF. CDR3 bases: TGTGCCAGCAGTTTTGGGGGTTCCACAGATACGCAGTATTTT.